Shown below are 10 T cell receptor beta chains from a single sample sequenced in a study of technical replicates of blood from several donors. Repertoires were generated with immunoSEQ multiplex PCR, while TCRdb's copy carries only in-frame clones and drops some. The table has 65,000 to 95,000 clones, around 94% seen once; the top ten hold about 0.4%. Input material: T cells isolated from PBMCs. Every receptor here comes from a human donor in good health.

The chain employs TRBV27 and TRBJ2-1, with a weak D call TRBD2 (6 bases). The V gene's germline CDR1 is MNHEY and CDR2 SMNVEV (reference sequence). There are 14 residues in the CDR3. V was cut by 5 bases and J by 4 bases, with 12 bases left in between. CDR3 residues: CASSRTMGYNEQFF. Here the CDR3 DNA reads TGTGCCAGCAGTCGGACTATGGGATACAATGAGCAGTTCTTC.

The V and J genes are TRBV19 and TRBJ1-2; 7 bases agree with TRBD1. V was pared by 4 bases and J by 7 bases, with 6 bases of the junction left unmatched. Germline lookup yields CDR1 LNHDA and CDR2 SQIVND (reference sequence). The CDR3 has 13 amino acids. This chain's CDR3 is CASSKQGTVGYTF. In DNA, the CDR3 is TGTGCCAGTAGTAAACAGGGGACGGTTGGCTACACCTTC. Supplemented by reference TRBV19 and TRBJ1-2, the full variable domain reads DGGITQSPKYLFRKEGQNVTLSCEQNLNHDAMYWYRQDPGQGLRLIYYSQIVNDFQKGDIAEGYSVSREKKESFPLTVTSAQKNPTAFYLCASSKQGTVGYTFGSGTRLTVV.

The chain joins TRBV4-2 to TRBJ1-4, with D possibly matching TRBD1 (6 bases). The CDR3 runs to 16 residues. Looked up from germline, CDR1 is LGHNA and CDR2 is YNFKEQ. Trimming cost V 4 bases and J 7 bases, with 19 bases left between them. The CDR3 sequence is CASSPLPGDGGEKLFF. The CDR3 nucleotides read TGTGCCAGCAGCCCCCTACCAGGGGATGGTGGTGAAAAACTGTTTTTT.

The chain uses TRBV28 and TRBJ1-5; D ambiguous. The CDR3 totals 16 residues. Germline CDR1 MDHEN, CDR2 SYDVKM. V was clipped by 1 base and J by 0 bases, with 10 bases between them. The CDR3 DNA follows: TGTGCCAGCAGTTTATTCGAGGTCTATAGCAATCAGCCCCAGCATTTT. Translating gives CASSLFEVYSNQPQHF.

The CDR3 DNA follows: TGTGCCAGCAGCCGCGGGACAGGGGAAGAGCAGTACTTC. Protein sequence: CASSRGTGEEQYF. The V gene is TRBV7-2, the J gene TRBJ2-7, with 10 bases lining up with TRBD1. Trimming at V came to 5 bases and at J to 7 bases, leaving 5 bases not matched to a gene. Per germline, CDR1 SGHTA and CDR2 FQGNSA. The CDR3 is made up of 13 amino acids.

This sequence joins TRBV28 and TRBJ1-1; D is undetermined. The V end was cut by 3 bases, the J end by 1 base, with 12 bases between. The CDR3 consists of 15 residues. Germline CDR1 is MDHEN and CDR2 is SYDVKM. Here the CDR3 reads CASSFFWLANTEAFF. The CDR3 DNA sequence: TGTGCCAGCAGTTTTTTCTGGTTAGCGAACACTGAAGCTTTCTTT.

The CDR3 coding sequence is TGTGCCAGCAACTCGCAGGGGGCCCAGTACTTC. Amino acids: CASNSQGAQYF. V usage is TRBV28 and J usage is TRBJ2-5; the match to TRBD1 covers 7 bases. From germline, CDR1 is MDHEN and CDR2 SYDVKM. This CDR3 has 11 amino acids. V lost 7 bases and J lost 9; bases outside the gene matches: 5. Filled out from reference TRBV28 and TRBJ2-5, the complete variable domain reads DVKVTQSSRYLVKRTGEKVFLECVQDMDHENMFWYRQDPGLGLRLIYFSYDVKMKEKGDIPEGYSVSREKKERFSLILESASTNQTSMYLCASNSQGAQYFGPGTRLLVL.

The chain links TRBV28 to TRBJ2-1; TRBD2 is a possible D gene (6 bases). The CDR3 runs to 18 residues. From germline, CDR1 is MDHEN and CDR2 SYDVKM. V lost 3 bases and J lost 0, with 18 bases in between. The CDR3 DNA follows: TGTGCCAGCAGTTTCCCCAAAAGCGGGTCTATCTCCTACAATGAGCAGTTCTTC. Encoded protein: CASSFPKSGSISYNEQFF.

The chain uses TRBV28 and TRBJ1-5; TRBD1 aligns across 7 bases. The CDR3 is 14 amino acids. Germline-derived CDR1 and CDR2 are MDHEN and SYDVKM. With 5 bases clipped from V and 7 bases from J, the junction kept 8 bases outside the gene matches. CDR3 coding DNA: TGTGCCAGCAGTATACCGACAGGGCGGCAGCCCCAGCATTTT. It specifies CASSIPTGRQPQHF.

The chain is built from TRBV5-8 and TRBJ1-4; 11 bases align to TRBD1. After removal of 4 bases from V and 7 bases from J, the junction contained 12 bases not matched to a gene. Per the germline V gene, CDR1 is SGHTS and CDR2 is YDEGEE. The CDR3 is made up of 17 amino acids. In DNA form, the CDR3 reads TGTGCCAGCAGCACCAGTCTGGGGACAGGGGGACCTGAAAAACTGTTTTTT. It codes for CASSTSLGTGGPEKLFF.